This T cell receptor (beta chain) was identified in a study of technical replicates of blood from a few donors. Clones were sequenced by immunoSEQ multiplex PCR, and TCRdb holds only the in-frame ones, with some missing. Seen here are tens of thousands of clones, roughly 90% observed once, and the top ten hold 0.42%. The CDR3 covers 11 residues. V was clipped by 6 bases and J by 11 bases, with 13 bases between them. In germline, CDR1 is SEHNR, CDR2 FQNEAQ (reference sequence). The sequenced material came from T cells isolated from PBMCs. This sequence originates from a human donor in good health. This chain links TRBV7-9 with TRBJ1-1; D gene ambiguous. The CDR3 coding sequence is TGTGCCAGCAGGGAGAATTTCGAGGCTTTCTTT. This translates into CASRENFEAFF.